What follows are 32 T cell receptor beta chains derived from one specimen sequenced in a study of tissue T cells after allogeneic stem cell transplantation. The data were produced by immunoSEQ multiplex PCR, yet TCRdb's version contains in-frame clones alone and is incomplete. This sample has several thousand clones; approximately 58% occur once, and the top ten carry less than 25%. Sequenced material: tissue from the jejunum, taken at autopsy. All receptors derive from an older male donor with lung cancer.

In its sample, this clone is medium-sized. The rearrangement uses TRBV7-9 and TRBJ2-1, with D unclear. V was trimmed by 5 bases and J by 6 bases, leaving 11 bases between them. Germline V CDR1 and CDR2: SEHNR, FQNEAQ (reference sequence). The CDR3 totals 13 residues. CDR3 nucleotides: TGTGCCAGCAGCGCAGGTCCGGTCAATGAGCAGTTCTTC. It codes for CASSAGPVNEQFF.

The rearrangement uses TRBV2 and TRBJ2-2; D possibly corresponds to TRBD1 (5 bases). The CDR3 has 14 amino acids. V lost 9 bases and J 1 base, leaving 12 bases between the germline ends. Per germline, CDR1 SNHLY and CDR2 FYNNEI. The CDR3 sequence is CASAPTGNTGELFF. The CDR3 region has the DNA TGTGCCAGTGCCCCCACAGGGAACACCGGGGAGCTGTTTTTT. The variable domain in full, completed from reference TRBV2 and TRBJ2-2, reads EPEVTQTPSHQVTQMGQEVILRCVPISNHLYFYWYRQILGQKVEFLVSFYNNEISEKSEIFDDQFSVERPDGSNFTLKIRSTKLEDSAMYFCASAPTGNTGELFFGEGSRLTVL.

The chain carries TRBV7-8 and TRBJ1-2, with D perhaps matching TRBD1 (5 bases). With 0 bases removed from V and 4 bases from J, the gap between germline ends came to 21 bases. The length of the CDR3 is 18 residues. CDR1 and CDR2 (germline): SGHVS, FQNEAQ. The CDR3 coding sequence is TGTGCCAGCAGCTTAGCCTACTTGACAGCCCGTTCATTCTATGGCTACACCTTC. This codes for CASSLAYLTARSFYGYTF.

The rearrangement links TRBV6-5 to TRBJ1-4; 9 bases align to TRBD1. V was pared by 3 bases and J by 7 bases, with 9 bases of the junction left unmatched. From germline, CDR1 is MNHEY and CDR2 SVGAGI. The CDR3 totals 16 residues. CDR3 in DNA: TGTGCCAGCAGTTATGCACCGGGACAGGGAACTGAAAAACTGTTTTTT. This gives the protein CASSYAPGQGTEKLFF.

This chain connects TRBV24-1 to TRBJ2-6, with D unresolved. V dropped 2 bases and J dropped 2 bases, with 6 bases sitting between them. The CDR3 spans 15 residues. CDR1 and CDR2 (germline): KGHDR, SFDVKD. CDR3 sequence (DNA): TGTGCCACCAGTGATTACAGAGCTGGGGCCAACGTCCTGACTTTC. Amino acids: CATSDYRAGANVLTF.

This clone was seen a few times. This chain links TRBV6-2 or TRBV6-3 with TRBJ1-5; TRBD1 aligns across 10 bases. The trim removed 5 bases at V and 7 bases at J, leaving 5 bases unmatched. The germline V gene encodes CDR1 MNHEY and CDR2 SVGEGT. This CDR3 contains 14 residues. The CDR3 DNA is TGTGCCAGCAGTGGACAGGGGGGTTTGCAGCCCCAGCATTTT. Translating it yields CASSGQGGLQPQHF.

This chain uses TRBV6-6 with TRBJ2-5, with 7 positions matching TRBD2. V shed 7 bases, J shed 0 bases, and the junction held 5 bases outside the gene matches. The CDR3 has 14 amino acids. Germline V gene lookup returns CDR1 MNHNY and CDR2 SVGAGI (reference sequence). The CDR3 nucleotides read TGTGCCAGCACCAATAGCGGGTACCAAGAGACCCAGTACTTC. This sequence encodes CASTNSGYQETQYF.

This sequence joins TRBV4-1 and TRBJ1-1; 7 bases are a match to TRBD1. CDR1 is MGHRA, CDR2 YSYEKL, per germline. The CDR3 loop spans 15 amino acids. Trimming at V came to 3 bases and at J to 0 bases, leaving 4 bases not matched to a gene. The CDR3 protein is CASSQDRTLNTEAFF. The CDR3, as DNA: TGCGCCAGCAGCCAGGACAGGACCCTGAACACTGAAGCTTTCTTT.

This chain uses TRBV29-1 with TRBJ2-1, with 12 bases matching TRBD2. From germline, CDR1 is SQVTM and CDR2 ANQGSEA. The CDR3 totals 13 residues. The V gene end was trimmed by 7 bases and the J gene end by 7 bases; junction bases not matched to a gene: 5. CDR3 coding DNA: TGCAGCGGCGGACTAGCGGGGAAGAATGAGCAGTTCTTC. This gives the protein CSGGLAGKNEQFF.

Turning to this clone: The sample holds other DNA sequences that translate to the same CDR3. This chain connects TRBV7-9 to TRBJ2-2, with TRBD2 matching over 9 bases. Germline V gene lookup returns CDR1 SEHNR and CDR2 FQNEAQ (reference sequence). V dropped 3 bases and J dropped 4; count of bases not matched to a gene: 3. CDR3 size: 15 residues. This chain's CDR3 is CASSLLAGATGELFF. In nucleotides, the CDR3 is TGTGCCAGCAGCTTGTTAGCGGGAGCCACCGGGGAGCTGTTTTTT.

The chain uses TRBV15 and TRBJ2-3; D remains unclear. V was pared by 1 base and J by 2 bases, with 7 bases between. Germline-derived CDR1 and CDR2 are LNHNV and YYDKDF (reference sequence). The CDR3 contains 14 residues. In DNA form, the CDR3 reads TGTGCCACCAGCAGAGGATCGGACACAGATACGCAGTATTTT. Its protein product is CATSRGSDTDTQYF.

J is TRBJ2-7 and V is TRBV5-1, with D maybe TRBD1 (6 bases). This CDR3 is built from 13 residues. CDR1 and CDR2 (germline): SGHRS, YFSETQ. The V end was cut by 7 bases, the J end by 2 bases, with 13 bases between. The CDR3 is CASGRTAPYEQYF. The CDR3 DNA sequence: TGCGCCAGCGGACGGACAGCCCCCTACGAGCAGTACTTC.

This rearrangement joins TRBV6-2 or TRBV6-3 to TRBJ1-6; D remains ambiguous. Germline V gives CDR1 MNHEY, CDR2 SVGEGT. The CDR3 covers 17 residues. V was trimmed by 2 bases and J by 8 bases, leaving 19 bases between them. CDR3 protein: CASSYRANFQQHSPLHF. DNA for the CDR3: TGTGCCAGCAGTTACCGGGCCAATTTCCAACAACATTCACCCCTCCACTTT.

The chain employs TRBV7-9 and TRBJ2-1; 7 bases are a match to TRBD1. V trimming: 6 bases; J trimming: 0 bases; junction bases outside the gene matches: 5. There are 15 residues in the CDR3. Germline V lookup: CDR1 SEHNR, CDR2 FQNEAQ (reference sequence). In nucleotides, the CDR3 is TGTGCCAGCAGATCGGACAGGAGCTCCTACAATGAGCAGTTCTTC. Protein: CASRSDRSSYNEQFF.

The chain's CDR3 is CASSHQTRTGWNQPQHF. The CDR3 nucleotides read TGTGCCAGCAGTCACCAGACGCGGACAGGGTGGAATCAGCCCCAGCATTTT. This chain connects TRBV6-6 to TRBJ1-5; 8 bases are a match to TRBD1. Germline V CDR1 and CDR2: MNHNY, SVGAGI (reference sequence). The CDR3 consists of 17 residues. V shed 5 bases, J shed 4 bases, and the junction held 13 bases outside the gene matches.

The rearrangement links TRBV27 to TRBJ1-2; tentative D call: TRBD1 (6 bases). Germline V gene data show CDR1 as MNHEY and CDR2 as SMNVEV (reference sequence). V was cut by 3 bases and J by 7 bases, with 15 bases left in between. This CDR3 has 14 amino acids. The CDR3 bases are TGTGCCAGCAGTTTTCTGGGGACACGGGGTGGCTACACCTTC. Translated, it gives CASSFLGTRGGYTF.

The chain uses TRBV9 and TRBJ2-1; 8 bases are shared with TRBD2. There are 15 residues in the CDR3. V was pared by 0 bases and J by 3 bases, with 2 bases of the junction left unmatched. Per the germline V gene, CDR1 is SGDLS and CDR2 is YYNGEE. The CDR3: CASSVAGLGYNEQFF. The DNA for the CDR3 is TGTGCCAGCAGCGTAGCGGGACTAGGCTACAATGAGCAGTTCTTC.

J is TRBJ2-7 and V is TRBV7-2, with 7 bases aligning to TRBD2. The CDR3 runs to 17 residues. J gave up 0 bases and V 2 bases, and 10 bases lay outside the gene matches. CDR1 and CDR2 (germline): SGHTA, FQGNSA. The CDR3 region is CASSLIGTNGSSYEQYF. The CDR3 bases are TGTGCCAGCAGCTTAATAGGGACTAACGGGTCCTCCTACGAGCAGTACTTC.

The gene calls are TRBV30 and TRBJ1-5, with a weak D call TRBD1 (5 bases). CDR3 length: 14 residues. The V end lost 0 bases, the J end lost 5 bases, and 11 bases lay between the germline ends. Germline assignment: CDR1 GTSNPN and CDR2 SVGIG (reference sequence). CDR3 nucleotides: TGTGCCTGGAGTGTCGGTGGGGGTCATCAGCCCCAGCATTTT. Residues: CAWSVGGGHQPQHF.

This clone occurred a few times. V and J are TRBV6-6 and TRBJ2-7, with D possibly matching TRBD1 (5 bases). Germline assignment: CDR1 MNHNY and CDR2 SVGAGI (reference sequence). The CDR3 is made up of 13 amino acids. With 2 bases removed from V and 4 bases from J, the gap between germline ends came to 9 bases. The CDR3 reads CASSYGAYYEQYF. As DNA, the CDR3 is TGTGCCAGCAGTTACGGGGCCTATTACGAGCAGTACTTC.

This chain connects TRBV3-1 (or the pseudogene TRBV3-2) to TRBJ2-2, with 12 positions matching TRBD2. This CDR3 is 17 amino acids long. CDR1 LGHDT and CDR2 YNNKEL come from the germline V gene (reference sequence). The J segment lost 2 bases and the V segment lost 1 base, leaving 2 bases of the junction unmatched. The CDR3: CASSQAGLAGNTGELFF. The CDR3 DNA reads as TGTGCCAGCAGCCAAGCGGGACTAGCGGGTAACACCGGGGAGCTGTTTTTT.

This chain joins TRBV24-1 and TRBJ2-1; tentative D call: TRBD2 (5 bases). The CDR3 is 14 amino acids. V lost 6 bases and J 2 bases, leaving 10 bases between the germline ends. Germline V lookup: CDR1 KGHDR, CDR2 SFDVKD. CDR3 in DNA: TGTGCCACCAGTAGGAGCGGAGCCTACAATGAGCAGTTCTTC. It specifies CATSRSGAYNEQFF.

The rearrangement links TRBV15 to TRBJ1-5; D ambiguous. The germline CDR1 and CDR2 sequences are LNHNV and YYDKDF (reference sequence). The CDR3 is 15 amino acids. The V and J ends lost 2 bases and 7 bases respectively, with 15 bases between them. CDR3 sequence: CATSRNPGYGQPQHF. CDR3 sequence (DNA): TGTGCCACCAGCAGAAATCCAGGTTACGGACAGCCCCAGCATTTT.

This chain's CDR3 is CAWKAGTAFF. DNA of the CDR3: TGTGCCTGGAAAGCAGGGACAGCTTTCTTT. The chain recombines TRBV30 with TRBJ1-1; perhaps TRBD1 as D (5 bases). Germline CDR1 is GTSNPN and CDR2 is SVGIG (reference sequence). Trimming pared 4 bases from V and 10 bases from J, leaving 10 bases between. CDR3 length: 10 amino acids.

In its sample, this clone ranks as large. The chain employs TRBV5-1 and TRBJ2-1; D is ambiguous. The length of the CDR3 is 12 residues. From germline, CDR1 is SGHRS and CDR2 YFSETQ. Trimming removed 3 bases at V and 8 bases at J, with 9 bases between. CDR3 DNA: TGCGCCAGCAGCTCCTCGGTTGATGAGCAGTTCTTC. This codes for CASSSSVDEQFF.

There are a few counts of this clone. V and J are TRBV6-1 and TRBJ1-2, with D possibly being TRBD1 (6 bases). The CDR3 totals 13 residues. The germline V and J ends were trimmed by 2 bases and 8 bases, with 12 bases remaining between them. The germline V gene encodes CDR1 MNHNS and CDR2 SASEGT. CDR3 region: CASSERGGKGYTF. DNA of the CDR3: TGTGCCAGCAGTGAACGAGGGGGAAAAGGCTACACCTTC.

V and J are TRBV29-1 and TRBJ2-5, with 9 bases fitting TRBD2. Germline V CDR1 and CDR2: SQVTM, ANQGSEA. The junction had 3 bases not matched to a gene; V was cut back by 3 bases and J by 4 bases. The CDR3 spans 13 residues. The CDR3 loop is CSVDSGSGETQYF. The CDR3 region has the DNA TGCAGCGTTGATAGCGGGAGCGGAGAGACCCAGTACTTC.

The chain carries TRBV7-9 and TRBJ2-7; unclear D gene. Trimming shortened V by 2 bases and J by 7 bases, and 9 bases separated the two germline ends. The CDR3 contains 12 residues. The germline gives CDR1 SEHNR, CDR2 FQNEAQ (reference sequence). CDR3 sequence reads: CASSLIQAEQYF. CDR3 DNA: TGTGCCAGCAGCTTAATCCAGGCAGAGCAGTACTTC.

In this sample, this clone turned up a few times. The V gene is TRBV6-5, the J gene TRBJ1-2; 12 bases align to TRBD1. The ends lost 6 bases at V and 4 bases at J; junction bases unmatched: 6. The length of the CDR3 is 15 residues. Per the germline V gene, CDR1 is MNHEY and CDR2 is SVGAGI. The CDR3: CASRTPGQGAYGYTF. CDR3 sequence (DNA): TGTGCCAGCAGGACGCCGGGACAGGGGGCCTATGGCTACACCTTC.

There are a few counts of this clone. This chain joins TRBV11-2 and TRBJ1-1, with TRBD1 as a possible D gene (5 bases). The germline V gene has CDR1 SGHAT and CDR2 FQNNGV. CDR3 size: 13 residues. Trimming pared 8 bases from V and 6 bases from J, leaving 16 bases between. In DNA, the CDR3 is TGTGCCAGCGGAAGACAGCGGTACGCTGAAGCTTTCTTT. Translating it yields CASGRQRYAEAFF. The full variable domain, rest sourced from reference TRBV11-2 and TRBJ1-1, is EAGVAQSPRYKIIEKRQSVAFWCNPISGHATLYWYQQILGQGPKLLIQFQNNGVVDDSQLPKDRFSAERLKGVDSTLKIQPAKLEDSAVYLCASGRQRYAEAFFGQGTRLTVV.

The chain employs TRBV3-1 (or the pseudogene TRBV3-2) and TRBJ2-1; tentative D call: TRBD2 (6 bases). V was clipped by 4 bases and J by 2 bases, with 9 bases between them. Germline-derived CDR1 and CDR2 are LGHDT and YNNKEL (reference sequence). The CDR3 extends over 14 amino acids. This CDR3 reads CASSLSGPYNEQFF. Written as DNA, the CDR3 is TGTGCCAGCAGCCTAAGCGGGCCCTACAATGAGCAGTTCTTC.

This clone is judged medium-sized. For the CDR3, the DNA is TGTGCCAGCAGCTTAGCGGGAGCGCATGAGCAGTTCTTC. It is translated as CASSLAGAHEQFF. This rearrangement joins TRBV7-9 to TRBJ2-1; tentatively, D is TRBD2 (5 bases). Trimming left V 0 bases short and J 8 bases short, with 8 bases between. The CDR3 is 13 amino acids. Per the germline V gene, CDR1 is SEHNR and CDR2 is FQNEAQ (reference sequence).